The subject of this entry is one T cell receptor beta chain. No antigen is known for it. It is likely a read error, because the conserved phenylalanine at the end of the CDR3 is missing. The limits of the CDR3 on the DNA are not certain, so only TCRdb's listed CDR3 is given. Clones were read by immunoSEQ multiplex PCR, and TCRdb kept only the in-frame ones, dropping some. This sample's table has 2,500 or so clones. The data derive from a study of STAT3 mutations in large granular lymphocyte leukemia. Overall study results and limits: Some patients had persisting codominant clonotypes that could mask small clones. In T-cell large granular lymphocyte leukemia, about half of patients showed multiple immunodominant subclonotypes. In about 35% of the 18 patients, new TCR clonotypes emerged after therapy.

This sequence was found in a human donor with T large granular lymphocyte leukemia. The donor label of this sample is uncertain. Some clones in this sample may be carry-over from other donors' samples. The sample consisted of PBMCs.

This CDR3 is CSVEGVRDRGHQET. The V and J genes are TRBV29-1 and TRBJ2-5; TRBD1 reflects the table's D call only, with no check against the DNA. From its first to its last residue, the CDR3 has 14 amino acids. Germline-derived CDR1 and CDR2 are SQVTM and ANQGSEA.